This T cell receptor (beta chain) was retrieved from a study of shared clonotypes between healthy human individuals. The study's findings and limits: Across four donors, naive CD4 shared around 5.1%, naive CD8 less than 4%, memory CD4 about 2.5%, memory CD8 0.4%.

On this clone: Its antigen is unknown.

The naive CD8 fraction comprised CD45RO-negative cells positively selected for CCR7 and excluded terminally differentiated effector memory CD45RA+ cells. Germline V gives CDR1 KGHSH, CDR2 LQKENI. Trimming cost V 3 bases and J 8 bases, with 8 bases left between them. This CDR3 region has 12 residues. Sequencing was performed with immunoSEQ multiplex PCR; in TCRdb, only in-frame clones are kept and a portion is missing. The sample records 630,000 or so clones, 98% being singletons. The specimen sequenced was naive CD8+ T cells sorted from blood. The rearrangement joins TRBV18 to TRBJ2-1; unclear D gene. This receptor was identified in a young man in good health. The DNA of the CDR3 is TGTGCCAGCTCACCGGCCCAGGATGAGCAGTTCTTC. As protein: CASSPAQDEQFF.